These T cell receptor beta chains were read from a single sample in a study of blood T cell repertoires in COVID-19. Assay used: immunoSEQ multiplex PCR; TCRdb lists only in-frame clones, some missing. The table lists about 200,000 clones, around four fifths of them singletons. Sequencing was performed on peripheral blood. The origin of the receptors is a human donor with acute or convalescent COVID-19. The donor label of this sample is uncertain. CDR3s include the opening cysteine and the closing phenylalanine or tryptophan. The D gene is left open where the match is weak. Where a row states a size, it is once, few, many or the class of an expanded clone; other rows omit it.

CDR3 protein: CSVDRGSGELFF
CDR3 DNA: TGCAGCGTTGATCGGGGATCCGGGGAGCTGTTTTTT
clone size: NA
V gene: TRBV29-1
D gene: NA
J gene: TRBJ2-2
CDR3 length: 12

CDR3 protein: CASSPGLAGDILFF
CDR3 DNA: TGTGCCAGCAGCCCGGGACTAGCGGGAGATATTCTGTTCTTC
clone size: few
V gene: TRBV6-5
D gene: TRBD2
J gene: TRBJ2-1
CDR3 length: 14

CDR3 protein: CAWGGGGSTYEQYF
CDR3 DNA: TGTGCCTGGGGTGGGGGAGGGAGCACTTACGAGCAGTACTTC
clone size: NA
V gene: TRBV28
D gene: TRBD2
J gene: TRBJ2-7
CDR3 length: 14

CDR3 protein: CASSQDTPGTSGTLIFTDTQYF
CDR3 DNA: TGTGCCAGCAGCCAAGATACCCCCGGGACTAGCGGGACCCTGATTTTCACAGATACGCAGTATTTT
clone size: NA
V gene: TRBV4-2
D gene: TRBD2
J gene: TRBJ2-3
CDR3 length: 22

CDR3 protein: CASSTDGGNTEAFF
CDR3 DNA: TGTGCCAGCAGTACGGACGGGGGGAACACTGAAGCTTTCTTT
clone size: NA
V gene: TRBV27
D gene: NA
J gene: TRBJ1-1
CDR3 length: 14

CDR3 protein: CASSGGGYEQYF
CDR3 DNA: TGTGCCAGCAGTGGCGGGGGCTACGAGCAGTACTTC
clone size: NA
V gene: TRBV2
D gene: TRBD2
J gene: TRBJ2-7
CDR3 length: 12

CDR3 protein: CASSELAGATDTQYF
CDR3 DNA: TGTGCCAGCAGCGAACTAGCGGGAGCCACAGATACGCAGTATTTT
clone size: NA
V gene: TRBV5-6
D gene: TRBD2
J gene: TRBJ2-3
CDR3 length: 15

CDR3 protein: CASSDAQGSGANVLTF
CDR3 DNA: TGTGCCAGCAGTGACGCCCAGGGATCTGGGGCCAACGTCCTGACTTTC
clone size: NA
V gene: TRBV25-1
D gene: NA
J gene: TRBJ2-6
CDR3 length: 16

CDR3 protein: CASSPGGFSSYNEQFF
CDR3 DNA: TGTGCCAGCAGTCCAGGGGGGTTTAGCTCCTACAATGAGCAGTTCTTC
clone size: NA
V gene: TRBV27
D gene: NA
J gene: TRBJ2-1
CDR3 length: 16

CDR3 protein: CASRESMRGTGELFF
CDR3 DNA: TGTGCCAGTAGGGAGTCAATGCGTGGCACCGGGGAGCTGTTTTTT
clone size: NA
V gene: TRBV19
D gene: NA
J gene: TRBJ2-2
CDR3 length: 15

CDR3 protein: CASSLGSTYNEQFF
CDR3 DNA: TGTGCCAGCAGCTTGGGCAGTACCTACAATGAGCAGTTCTTC
clone size: NA
V gene: TRBV11-1
D gene: NA
J gene: TRBJ2-1
CDR3 length: 14

CDR3 protein: CASSPRTSGMNEQFF
CDR3 DNA: TGTGCCAGCTCACCAAGGACTAGCGGGATGAATGAGCAGTTCTTC
clone size: once
V gene: TRBV18
D gene: TRBD2
J gene: TRBJ2-1
CDR3 length: 15

CDR3 protein: CASSPGPNTEAFF
CDR3 DNA: TGTGCCAGCTCACCGGGGCCGAACACTGAAGCTTTCTTT
clone size: NA
V gene: TRBV18
D gene: NA
J gene: TRBJ1-1
CDR3 length: 13

CDR3 protein: CASSLASGSQEQFF
CDR3 DNA: TGTGCCAGCAGCTTGGCTAGCGGGAGTCAGGAGCAGTTCTTC
clone size: NA
V gene: TRBV28
D gene: TRBD2
J gene: TRBJ2-1
CDR3 length: 14

CDR3 protein: CASSVGTGGKNIQYF
CDR3 DNA: TGTGCCAGCAGCGTGGGGACAGGGGGCAAAAACATTCAGTACTTC
clone size: NA
V gene: TRBV9
D gene: TRBD1
J gene: TRBJ2-4
CDR3 length: 15

CDR3 protein: CASSIIAGVRTDEQFF
CDR3 DNA: TGTGCCAGTAGTATCATAGCGGGAGTCCGTACGGATGAGCAGTTCTTC
clone size: NA
V gene: TRBV19
D gene: TRBD2
J gene: TRBJ2-1
CDR3 length: 16

CDR3 protein: CASSPSSGRETQYF
CDR3 DNA: TGTGCCAGCAGCCCATCTAGCGGGAGGGAGACCCAGTACTTC
clone size: NA
V gene: TRBV25-1
D gene: TRBD2
J gene: TRBJ2-5
CDR3 length: 14

CDR3 protein: CSVALQGAYGYTF
CDR3 DNA: TGCAGCGTTGCCCTTCAGGGTGCCTATGGCTACACCTTC
clone size: NA
V gene: TRBV29-1
D gene: NA
J gene: TRBJ1-2
CDR3 length: 13

CDR3 protein: CASSERRTSQNEQFF
CDR3 DNA: TGTGCCAGCAGTGAACGGAGGACTAGCCAAAATGAGCAGTTCTTC
clone size: NA
V gene: TRBV2
D gene: TRBD2
J gene: TRBJ2-1
CDR3 length: 15

CDR3 protein: CASSLQGNTEAFF
CDR3 DNA: TGTGCCAGCAGCCTTCAGGGGAACACTGAAGCTTTCTTT
clone size: NA
V gene: TRBV7-9
D gene: NA
J gene: TRBJ1-1
CDR3 length: 13

CDR3 protein: CASSQGLDSNQPQHF
CDR3 DNA: TGCGCCAGCAGCCAAGGATTAGATAGCAATCAGCCCCAGCATTTT
clone size: NA
V gene: TRBV4-3
D gene: NA
J gene: TRBJ1-5
CDR3 length: 15

CDR3 protein: CASSIGRNTEAFF
CDR3 DNA: TGTGCCAGTAGTATCGGGAGGAACACTGAAGCTTTCTTT
clone size: NA
V gene: TRBV19
D gene: NA
J gene: TRBJ1-1
CDR3 length: 13

CDR3 protein: CASSRLLGGSIHEQYF
CDR3 DNA: TGTGCCAGCAGCCGACTCTTAGGCGGGAGTATCCACGAGCAGTACTTC
clone size: NA
V gene: TRBV3-1/TRBV3-2
D gene: TRBD2
J gene: TRBJ2-7
CDR3 length: 16

CDR3 protein: CASSEVMGQVYLSGNTIYF
CDR3 DNA: TGTGCCAGCAGTGAAGTTATGGGACAGGTATACCTCTCTGGAAACACCATATATTTT
clone size: few
V gene: TRBV6-1
D gene: TRBD1
J gene: TRBJ1-3
CDR3 length: 19

CDR3 protein: CASSQELAGHNEQFF
CDR3 DNA: TGCGCCAGCAGCCAAGAACTAGCAGGTCACAATGAGCAGTTCTTC
clone size: NA
V gene: TRBV4-3
D gene: NA
J gene: TRBJ2-1
CDR3 length: 15

CDR3 protein: CASSPATGGNQPQHF
CDR3 DNA: TGTGCCAGCTCACCCGCGACAGGGGGAAATCAGCCCCAGCATTTT
clone size: NA
V gene: TRBV18
D gene: TRBD1
J gene: TRBJ1-5
CDR3 length: 15

CDR3 protein: CASSLFSFRLAGRSTDTQYF
CDR3 DNA: TGTGCCAGCAGTTTATTCTCATTCCGACTAGCGGGACGTAGCACAGATACGCAGTATTTT
clone size: NA
V gene: TRBV27
D gene: TRBD2
J gene: TRBJ2-3
CDR3 length: 20

CDR3 protein: CASSVNTGYPYEQYF
CDR3 DNA: TGTGCCAGCAGCGTAAATACAGGGTACCCCTACGAGCAGTACTTC
clone size: NA
V gene: TRBV2
D gene: NA
J gene: TRBJ2-7
CDR3 length: 15

CDR3 protein: CASSPGWSTEAFF
CDR3 DNA: TGTGCCAGCAGCCCAGGGTGGAGCACTGAAGCTTTCTTT
clone size: NA
V gene: TRBV7-9
D gene: NA
J gene: TRBJ1-1
CDR3 length: 13

CDR3 protein: CASSKVGTVRTDTQYF
CDR3 DNA: TGTGCCAGCAGCAAAGTTGGGACAGTTCGCACAGATACGCAGTATTTT
clone size: NA
V gene: TRBV21-1
D gene: NA
J gene: TRBJ2-3
CDR3 length: 16

CDR3 protein: CASSSFPGLAENTQYF
CDR3 DNA: TGTGCCAGCAGCTCCTTCCCCGGACTAGCGGAGAATACGCAGTATTTT
clone size: NA
V gene: TRBV7-6
D gene: TRBD2
J gene: TRBJ2-3
CDR3 length: 16

CDR3 protein: CASSPPAGTNYGYTF
CDR3 DNA: TGTGCCAGCTCACCACCAGCAGGAACTAACTATGGCTACACCTTC
clone size: few
V gene: TRBV18
D gene: NA
J gene: TRBJ1-2
CDR3 length: 15

CDR3 protein: CASSRETSGSSYEQYF
CDR3 DNA: TGTGCCAGCAGTCGAGAGACTAGCGGGAGCTCCTACGAGCAGTACTTC
clone size: NA
V gene: TRBV6-6
D gene: TRBD2
J gene: TRBJ2-7
CDR3 length: 16

CDR3 protein: CAWGLGGSVYEQYF
CDR3 DNA: TGTGCCTGGGGCCTAGGCGGGAGTGTCTACGAGCAGTACTTC
clone size: NA
V gene: TRBV30
D gene: TRBD2
J gene: TRBJ2-7
CDR3 length: 14

CDR3 protein: CASSVTGFEQYF
CDR3 DNA: TGTGCCAGCAGTGTGACAGGGTTCGAGCAGTACTTC
clone size: NA
V gene: TRBV25-1
D gene: TRBD1
J gene: TRBJ2-7
CDR3 length: 12

CDR3 protein: CASSIRRGGYTGLNTEAFF
CDR3 DNA: TGTGCCAGTAGTATTCGGCGCGGTGGCTACACAGGACTGAACACTGAAGCTTTCTTT
clone size: NA
V gene: TRBV19
D gene: NA
J gene: TRBJ1-1
CDR3 length: 19

CDR3 protein: CASSQLGQGVSGANVLTF
CDR3 DNA: TGTGCCAGCAGCCAATTGGGACAGGGGGTGAGTGGGGCCAACGTCCTGACTTTC
clone size: NA
V gene: TRBV3-1/TRBV3-2
D gene: TRBD1
J gene: TRBJ2-6
CDR3 length: 18

CDR3 protein: CASSLVAGRGSYEQYF
CDR3 DNA: TGTGCCAGCAGCTTAGTCGCAGGGAGGGGATCCTACGAGCAGTACTTC
clone size: few
V gene: TRBV7-4
D gene: TRBD2
J gene: TRBJ2-7
CDR3 length: 16

CDR3 protein: CASRPGQGAGNTEAFF
CDR3 DNA: TGTGCCAGCAGGCCAGGACAGGGGGCCGGGAACACTGAAGCTTTCTTT
clone size: NA
V gene: TRBV7-2
D gene: TRBD1
J gene: TRBJ1-1
CDR3 length: 16

CDR3 protein: CASSTTGAPYGYTF
CDR3 DNA: TGTGCCAGCAGCACAACAGGAGCCCCCTATGGCTACACCTTC
clone size: NA
V gene: TRBV7-2
D gene: NA
J gene: TRBJ1-2
CDR3 length: 14

CDR3 protein: CASSPGRDTDTQYF
CDR3 DNA: TGTGCCAGCAGCCCCGGGCGGGACACAGATACGCAGTATTTT
clone size: NA
V gene: TRBV3-1/TRBV3-2
D gene: NA
J gene: TRBJ2-3
CDR3 length: 14

CDR3 protein: CASSFLPTGIAEQYF
CDR3 DNA: TGTGCCAGCAGTTTCCTACCGACAGGAATCGCCGAGCAGTACTTC
clone size: NA
V gene: TRBV27
D gene: NA
J gene: TRBJ2-7
CDR3 length: 15